This T cell receptor beta chain was recorded in a study of response to subunit inactivated influenza vaccine. CDR1 is SGHVS, CDR2 FQNEAQ, per germline. This CDR3 region has 14 residues. Trimming removed 4 bases from V and 4 bases from J; junction bases left unmatched: 4. A note on this clonotype: What it binds is not known.

Regarding the study as a whole: Authors suggested each seasonal flu vaccination may recruit only limited numbers of new T cells.

From the RT-PCR reads, TCRdb called clonotypes with MiXCR, one entry per CDR3 protein. Of fewer than 400,000 distinct CDR3 sequences detected, 21% appear once; the ten largest clones hold about 10%. The chain is built from TRBV7-8 and TRBJ1-1, with 9 positions matching TRBD1. This sequence originates from a man between 50 and 75 years old who received an inactivated influenza vaccine. Sample: PBMCs from blood, taken approximately 20 months after vaccination. CDR3 in amino acids: CASSSDRGGTEAFF. The CDR3 DNA reads as TGTGCCAGCAGCTCCGACAGGGGGGGCACTGAAGCTTTCTTT.